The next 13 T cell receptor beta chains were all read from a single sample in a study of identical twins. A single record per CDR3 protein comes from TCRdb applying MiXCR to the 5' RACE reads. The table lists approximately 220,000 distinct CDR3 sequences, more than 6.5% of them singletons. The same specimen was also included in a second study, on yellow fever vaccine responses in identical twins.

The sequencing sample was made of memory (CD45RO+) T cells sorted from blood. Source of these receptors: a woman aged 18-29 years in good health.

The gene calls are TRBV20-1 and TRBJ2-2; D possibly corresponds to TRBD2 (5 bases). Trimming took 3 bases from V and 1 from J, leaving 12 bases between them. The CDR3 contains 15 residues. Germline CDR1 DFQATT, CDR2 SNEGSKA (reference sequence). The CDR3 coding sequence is TGCAGTGCTAGTCCGGGGTCAGGGAACACCGGGGAGCTGTTTTTT. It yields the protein CSASPGSGNTGELFF.

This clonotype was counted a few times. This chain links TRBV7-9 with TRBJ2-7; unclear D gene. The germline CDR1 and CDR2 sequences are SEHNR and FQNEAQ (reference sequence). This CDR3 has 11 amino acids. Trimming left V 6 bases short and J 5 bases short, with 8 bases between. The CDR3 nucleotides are TGTGCCAGCAGTAGGAATGACGAGCAGTACTTC. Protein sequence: CASSRNDEQYF.

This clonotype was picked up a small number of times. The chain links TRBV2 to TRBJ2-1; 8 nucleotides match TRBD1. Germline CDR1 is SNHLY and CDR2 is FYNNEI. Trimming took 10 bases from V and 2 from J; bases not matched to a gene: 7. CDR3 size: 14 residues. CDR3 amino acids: CATFRDRTYNEQFF. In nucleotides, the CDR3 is TGTGCCACCTTCCGGGACAGGACCTACAATGAGCAGTTCTTC.

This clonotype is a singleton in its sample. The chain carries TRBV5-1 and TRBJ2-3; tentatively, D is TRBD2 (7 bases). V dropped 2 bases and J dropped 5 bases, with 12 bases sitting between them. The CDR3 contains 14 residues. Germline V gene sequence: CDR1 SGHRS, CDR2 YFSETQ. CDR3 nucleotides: TGCGCCAGCAGCTTACGGGGGGCGAGAGATACGCAGTATTTT. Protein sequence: CASSLRGARDTQYF.

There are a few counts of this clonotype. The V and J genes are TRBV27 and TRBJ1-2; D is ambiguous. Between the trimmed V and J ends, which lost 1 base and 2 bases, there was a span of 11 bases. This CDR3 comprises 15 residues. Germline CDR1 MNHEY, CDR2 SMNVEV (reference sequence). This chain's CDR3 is CASSLFGGLNYGYTF. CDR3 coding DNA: TGTGCCAGCAGTTTATTTGGCGGATTGAACTATGGCTACACCTTC.

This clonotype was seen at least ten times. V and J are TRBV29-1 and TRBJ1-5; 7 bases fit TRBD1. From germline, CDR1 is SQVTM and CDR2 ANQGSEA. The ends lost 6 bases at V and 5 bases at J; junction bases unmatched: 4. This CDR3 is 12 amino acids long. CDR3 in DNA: TGCAGCGTAGGGACAGCCGATCAGCCCCAGCATTTT. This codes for CSVGTADQPQHF.

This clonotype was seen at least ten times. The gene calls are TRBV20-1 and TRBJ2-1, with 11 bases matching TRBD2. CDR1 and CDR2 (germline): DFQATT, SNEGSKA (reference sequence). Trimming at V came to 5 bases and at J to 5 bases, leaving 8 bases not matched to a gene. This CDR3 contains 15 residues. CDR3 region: CSAPRGLADHNEQFF. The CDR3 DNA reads TGCAGTGCTCCAAGGGGACTAGCGGACCACAATGAGCAGTTCTTC.

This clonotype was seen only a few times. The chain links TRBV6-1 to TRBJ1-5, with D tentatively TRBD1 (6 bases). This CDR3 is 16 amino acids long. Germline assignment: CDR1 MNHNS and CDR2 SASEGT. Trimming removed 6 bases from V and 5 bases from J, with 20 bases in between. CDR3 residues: CASRARGGSRYQPQHF. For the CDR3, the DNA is TGTGCCAGCAGAGCTAGGGGGGGCAGCCGGTATCAGCCCCAGCATTTT.

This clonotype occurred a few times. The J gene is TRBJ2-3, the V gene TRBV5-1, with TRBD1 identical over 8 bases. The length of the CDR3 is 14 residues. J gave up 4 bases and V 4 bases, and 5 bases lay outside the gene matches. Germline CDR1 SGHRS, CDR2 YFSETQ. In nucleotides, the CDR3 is TGCGCCAGCAGCCTCAGACAGGGGTCAGATACGCAGTATTTT. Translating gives CASSLRQGSDTQYF.

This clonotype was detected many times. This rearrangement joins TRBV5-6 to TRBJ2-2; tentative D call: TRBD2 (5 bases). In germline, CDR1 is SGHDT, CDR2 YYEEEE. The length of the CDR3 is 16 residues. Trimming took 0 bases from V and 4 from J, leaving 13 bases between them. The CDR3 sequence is CASSLATWESTGELFF. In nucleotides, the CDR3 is TGTGCCAGCAGCTTGGCCACCTGGGAGTCCACCGGGGAGCTGTTTTTT.

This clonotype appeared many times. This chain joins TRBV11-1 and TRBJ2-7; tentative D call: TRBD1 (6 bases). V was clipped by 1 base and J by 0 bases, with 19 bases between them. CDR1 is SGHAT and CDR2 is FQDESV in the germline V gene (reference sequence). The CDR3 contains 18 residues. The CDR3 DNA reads TGTGCCAGCAGCTTAGTTGGCAGGGGATCCCAAAGCTCCTACGAGCAGTACTTC. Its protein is CASSLVGRGSQSSYEQYF.

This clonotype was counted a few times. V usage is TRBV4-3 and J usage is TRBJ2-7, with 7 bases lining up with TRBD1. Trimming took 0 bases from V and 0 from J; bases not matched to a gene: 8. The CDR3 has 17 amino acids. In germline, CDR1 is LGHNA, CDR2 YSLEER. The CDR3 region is CASSQDRGTANSYEQYF. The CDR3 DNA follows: TGCGCCAGCAGCCAAGATAGGGGGACAGCCAACTCCTACGAGCAGTACTTC.

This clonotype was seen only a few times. The CDR3 DNA reads TGTGCCAGCAGTCGTGAGGACAGGGAGCAGCCCCAGCATTTT. This encodes CASSREDREQPQHF. The chain couples TRBV2 to TRBJ1-5; TRBD1 aligns across 8 bases. Germline V lookup: CDR1 SNHLY, CDR2 FYNNEI. V lost 5 bases and J lost 7; bases outside the gene matches: 7. This CDR3 contains 14 residues.